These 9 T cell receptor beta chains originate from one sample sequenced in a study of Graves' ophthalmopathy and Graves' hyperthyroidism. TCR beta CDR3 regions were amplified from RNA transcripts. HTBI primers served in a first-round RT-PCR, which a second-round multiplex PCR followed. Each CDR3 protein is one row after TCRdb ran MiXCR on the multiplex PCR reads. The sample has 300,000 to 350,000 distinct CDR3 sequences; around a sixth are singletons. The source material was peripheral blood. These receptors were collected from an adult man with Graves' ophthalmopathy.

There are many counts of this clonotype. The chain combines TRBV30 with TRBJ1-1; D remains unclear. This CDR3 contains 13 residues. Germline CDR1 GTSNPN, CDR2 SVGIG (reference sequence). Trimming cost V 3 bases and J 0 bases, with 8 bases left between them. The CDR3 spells CAWRSTLNTEAFF. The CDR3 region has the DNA TGTGCCTGGAGGTCCACGTTGAACACTGAAGCTTTCTTT.

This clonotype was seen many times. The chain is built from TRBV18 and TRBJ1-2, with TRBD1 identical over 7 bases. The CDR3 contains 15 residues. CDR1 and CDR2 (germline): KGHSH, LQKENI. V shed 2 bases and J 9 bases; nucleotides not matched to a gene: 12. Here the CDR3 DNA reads TGTGCCAGCTCACCAACGTACCAGGGGGAGTATAGCTACACCTTC. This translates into CASSPTYQGEYSYTF.

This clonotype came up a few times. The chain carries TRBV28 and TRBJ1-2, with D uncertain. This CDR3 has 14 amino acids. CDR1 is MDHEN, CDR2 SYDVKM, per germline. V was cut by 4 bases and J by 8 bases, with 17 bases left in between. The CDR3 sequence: CASSSVNSWEGYTF. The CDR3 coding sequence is TGTGCCAGCAGTTCCGTAAACTCCTGGGAGGGCTACACCTTC.

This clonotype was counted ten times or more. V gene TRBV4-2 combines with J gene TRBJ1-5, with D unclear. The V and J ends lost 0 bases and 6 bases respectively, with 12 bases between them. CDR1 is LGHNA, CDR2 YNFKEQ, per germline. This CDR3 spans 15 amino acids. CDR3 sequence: CASSQDFTFTQPQHF. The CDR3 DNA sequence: TGTGCCAGCAGCCAAGATTTTACCTTTACTCAGCCCCAGCATTTT.

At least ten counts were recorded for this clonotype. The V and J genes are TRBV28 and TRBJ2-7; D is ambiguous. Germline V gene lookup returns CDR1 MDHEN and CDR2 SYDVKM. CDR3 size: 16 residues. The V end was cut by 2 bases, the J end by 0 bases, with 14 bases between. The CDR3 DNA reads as TGTGCCAGCAGTTTAGGTGGTCTACAGAGCTCCTACGAGCAGTACTTC. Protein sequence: CASSLGGLQSSYEQYF.

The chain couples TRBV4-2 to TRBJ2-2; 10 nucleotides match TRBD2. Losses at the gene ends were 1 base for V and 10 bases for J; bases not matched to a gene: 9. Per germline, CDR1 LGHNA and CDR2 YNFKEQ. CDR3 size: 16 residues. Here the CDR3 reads CASSQALAGEMAELFF. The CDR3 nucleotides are TGTGCCAGCAGCCAAGCTCTAGCGGGAGAGATGGCGGAGCTGTTTTTT.

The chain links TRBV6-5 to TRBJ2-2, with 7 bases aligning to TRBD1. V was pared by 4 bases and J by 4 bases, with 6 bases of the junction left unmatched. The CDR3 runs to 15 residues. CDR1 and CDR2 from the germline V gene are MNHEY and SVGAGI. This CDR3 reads CASSSRQGSTGELFF. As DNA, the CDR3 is TGTGCCAGCAGTTCCCGACAGGGTAGCACCGGGGAGCTGTTTTTT.

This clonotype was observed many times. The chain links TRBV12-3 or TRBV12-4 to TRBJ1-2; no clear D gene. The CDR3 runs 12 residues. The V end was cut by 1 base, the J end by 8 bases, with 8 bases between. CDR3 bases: TGTGCCAGCAGTTTAGGTGTCGTCGGCTACACCTTC. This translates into CASSLGVVGYTF.

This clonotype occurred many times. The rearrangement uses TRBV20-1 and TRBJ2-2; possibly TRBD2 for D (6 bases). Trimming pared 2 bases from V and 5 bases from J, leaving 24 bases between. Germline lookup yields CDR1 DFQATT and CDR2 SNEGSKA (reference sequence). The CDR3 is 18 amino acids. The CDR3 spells CSARSTGTPKGDTGELFF. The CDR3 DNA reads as TGCAGTGCTAGATCGACCGGGACTCCAAAAGGGGATACCGGGGAGCTGTTTTTT.